This is a list of T cell receptor beta chains from one sample in a study of cytomegalovirus exposure and HLA in healthy donors. Only in-frame clones appear in the TCRdb table, and some are missing; sequencing was by immunoSEQ multiplex PCR. The data contain approximately 120,000 clones, 74% of them singletons. The sequencing sample was made of PBMCs. Receptor source: a man in his forties in good health and CMV-seropositive. Both conserved end residues are part of each CDR3. The order of the fields is J gene, V gene, clone size, D gene, CDR3 DNA, CDR3 protein. D genes are given only for firm matches. Clone size appears in some rows only: once, few, many, or a class for an expanded clone.

j_gene: TRBJ2-7; v_gene: TRBV6-6; abundance: .; d_gene: TRBD2; CDR3nt: TGTGCCAGCCGGGAGGGTGCCTACGAGCAGTACTTC; CDR3aa: CASREGAYEQYF
j_gene: TRBJ2-3; v_gene: TRBV4-3; abundance: few; d_gene: .; CDR3nt: TGCGCCAGCAGCCAAGTCCCGGACTCCCCCGAGGCAGATACGCAGTATTTT; CDR3aa: CASSQVPDSPEADTQYF
j_gene: TRBJ2-2; v_gene: TRBV27; abundance: .; d_gene: TRBD2; CDR3nt: TGTGCCAGCAGTTTACGCGGGACTAGCGGGAGGACCGGGGAGCTGTTTTTT; CDR3aa: CASSLRGTSGRTGELFF
j_gene: TRBJ2-1; v_gene: TRBV29-1; abundance: .; d_gene: TRBD1; CDR3nt: TGCAGCGTTGAGGCCGGGACAGGCACCCGATACAATGAGCAGTTCTTC; CDR3aa: CSVEAGTGTRYNEQFF
j_gene: TRBJ1-1; v_gene: TRBV21-1; abundance: .; d_gene: .; CDR3nt: TGTGCCAGCAGCAAGGTGTTAACTCTGAACACTGAAGCTTTCTTT; CDR3aa: CASSKVLTLNTEAFF
j_gene: TRBJ1-1; v_gene: TRBV7-9; abundance: once; d_gene: .; CDR3nt: TGTGCCAGCAGCCTAACAGGGTCCACTGAAGCTTTCTTT; CDR3aa: CASSLTGSTEAFF
j_gene: TRBJ1-5; v_gene: TRBV6-1; abundance: few; d_gene: TRBD1; CDR3nt: TGTGCCAGCAGTGGAGGGACAGATAGCAATCAGCCCCAGCATTTT; CDR3aa: CASSGGTDSNQPQHF
j_gene: TRBJ2-2; v_gene: TRBV19; abundance: .; d_gene: TRBD1; CDR3nt: TGTGCCAGTAGTACGGGACAGGGGAACACCGGGGAGCTGTTTTTT; CDR3aa: CASSTGQGNTGELFF
j_gene: TRBJ1-1; v_gene: TRBV7-9; abundance: .; d_gene: .; CDR3nt: TGTGCCAGCAGCTTATCGGGTCGGGGTTCTGAAGCTTTCTTT; CDR3aa: CASSLSGRGSEAFF
j_gene: TRBJ1-1; v_gene: TRBV2; abundance: .; d_gene: TRBD1; CDR3nt: TGTGCCAGCAGTCGCCTCGGGACAGTGAACACTGAAGCTTTCTTT; CDR3aa: CASSRLGTVNTEAFF